This T cell receptor beta chain was profiled in a study of regulatory T cells in long-lasting Graves disease. For the study at large: A definition of persistent Graves' disease required over 5 years of antithyroid drugs plus positive TSH receptor antibodies.

This CDR3 contains 15 residues. Germline CDR1 SGHTA, CDR2 FQGNSA. The V and J ends lost 0 bases and 2 bases respectively, with 8 bases between them. The time point: persistent/refractory GD, antithyroid drugs over 5 years with positive TRAb. Extracted RNA from PBMCs served as the source of the TCR library. With iRepertoire HTBI primers and Arm-PCR of CDR3 regions, TCR beta libraries were built. TCRdb processed the multiplex PCR reads anew with MiXCR; each CDR3 protein has one entry. The table lists nearly 350,000 distinct CDR3 sequences, 15% to 20% of them singletons. This clonotype was picked up many times. The antigen remains unidentified. Findings of the study overall: Relative to newly diagnosed Graves' patients, persistent ones had lower TCR diversity.

The sequence was collected from a female donor with Graves disease. Sequences were derived from peripheral blood mononuclear cells (PBMCs), sampled when the disease was refractory, from a patient treated with antithyroid drugs. V gene TRBV7-2 combines with J gene TRBJ1-5; D uncertain. For the CDR3, the DNA is TGTGCCAGCAGCTTAGCCCGTGCAGGCAATCAGCCCCAGCATTTT. Its translation: CASSLARAGNQPQHF.